This T cell receptor (beta chain) was identified during a study of cytomegalovirus exposure and HLA in healthy donors. Regarding this clone: The antigen is undetermined.

Here immunoSEQ multiplex PCR was the method, and the copy in TCRdb shows in-frame clones only, minus some. Of over 100,000 clones listed, 89% are singletons. Study-level points and caveats: The TCR clusters that emerged in the first cohort tended, a later analysis found, to co-occur in the 95 to 150 validation repertoires. A list of around 160 TCR beta chains associated with cytomegalovirus was given.

Source material: PBMCs. The origin of this receptor is a woman younger than 30 in good health and CMV-seronegative.

The DNA of the CDR3 is TGTGCCAGCTCACTGAATCAGGGTGATTCTGGAAACACCATATATTTT. It is translated as CASSLNQGDSGNTIYF. The chain recombines TRBV18 with TRBJ1-3; weak D call: TRBD1 (5 bases). V dropped 4 bases and J dropped 1 base, with 14 bases sitting between them. CDR1 KGHSH and CDR2 LQKENI come from the germline V gene. The CDR3 sequence is 16 residues long.